Shown below are 7 T cell receptor beta chains from a single sample sequenced in a study of T cells of healthy individuals. TCRdb reanalysed the 5' RACE reads using MiXCR and keeps one entry per CDR3 protein. The table has about 57,000 distinct CDR3 sequences, around 15% seen once. The origin of the receptors is a human donor in good health.

In this sample, this clonotype turned up many times. V usage is TRBV6-4 and J usage is TRBJ2-6, with 7 positions matching TRBD1. The CDR3 sequence is 17 residues long. Germline V gene sequence: CDR1 MRHNA, CDR2 SNTAGT. With V trimmed by 0 bases and J by 0 bases, 2 bases remained unmatched. The CDR3 sequence: CASSDSRQGSGANVLTF. In nucleotides, the CDR3 is TGTGCCAGCAGTGACTCCCGACAGGGCTCTGGGGCCAACGTCCTGACTTTC.

A few counts support this clonotype. The V gene is TRBV7-6, the J gene TRBJ2-7; D is perhaps TRBD1 (5 bases). The germline CDR1 and CDR2 sequences are SGHVS and FNYEAQ. The V end was cut by 4 bases, the J end by 3 bases, with 10 bases between. The CDR3 totals 13 residues. The CDR3 loop is CASSWRQGYEQYF. CDR3 nucleotide sequence: TGTGCCAGCAGCTGGCGGCAGGGCTACGAGCAGTACTTC.

This clonotype was seen repeatedly, ten times or more. The V gene is TRBV29-1, the J gene TRBJ1-4; 7 bases align to TRBD1. Trimming removed 0 bases from V and 8 bases from J; junction bases left unmatched: 0. Per germline, CDR1 SQVTM and CDR2 ANQGSEA. The CDR3 sequence is 12 residues long. The CDR3 is CSVEDRGEKLFF. The CDR3 DNA reads TGCAGCGTTGAAGACAGGGGGGAAAAACTGTTTTTT.

This clonotype was counted ten times or more. The chain combines TRBV5-4 with TRBJ1-2; a weak D match, TRBD1 (6 bases). CDR1 and CDR2 (germline): SGHNT, YYREEE (reference sequence). V was clipped by 4 bases and J by 8 bases, with 18 bases between them. The CDR3 covers 14 residues. This chain's CDR3 is CASSPMRTVEGYTF. The CDR3 coding sequence is TGTGCCAGCAGCCCAATGCGGACAGTCGAAGGCTACACCTTC.

The chain couples TRBV7-9 to TRBJ2-1; 13 positions match TRBD2. Germline CDR1 and CDR2: SEHNR and FQNEAQ (reference sequence). Trimming removed 5 bases from V and 0 bases from J; junction bases left unmatched: 4. The CDR3 consists of 17 residues. The CDR3 DNA reads TGTGCCAGCAGCCCAACTAGCGGGAGGGCCTCCTACAATGAGCAGTTCTTC. It specifies CASSPTSGRASYNEQFF.

The chain is built from TRBV4-1 and TRBJ2-1; 10 bases are a match to TRBD2. The CDR3 spans 16 residues. The ends lost 3 bases at V and 4 bases at J; junction bases unmatched: 6. Per the germline V gene, CDR1 is MGHRA and CDR2 is YSYEKL. The CDR3 DNA follows: TGCGCCAGCAGCCAGGTGGCTAGCGGGGGATACAATGAGCAGTTCTTC. Encoded protein: CASSQVASGGYNEQFF.

V usage is TRBV7-9 and J usage is TRBJ2-1; 9 bases map to TRBD2. In germline, CDR1 is SEHNR, CDR2 FQNEAQ (reference sequence). The V and J ends lost 3 bases and 5 bases, in that order; junction bases with no gene match: 8. The CDR3 has 16 residues. The CDR3 region has the DNA TGTGCCAGCAGCTTGGCTAGCGGGGAATATCACAATGAGCAGTTCTTC. This gives the protein CASSLASGEYHNEQFF.